Listed below are T cell receptor beta chains from one sample, sequenced in a study of blood T cell repertoires in COVID-19. TCRdb's table, derived via immunoSEQ multiplex PCR, lists solely in-frame clones and lacks some. The sample has 200,000 to 250,000 clones, around nine tenths seen once. The sequencing sample was made of PBMCs or T cells enriched from blood (not recorded which). The origin of the receptors is a woman aged 45-60 years with acute COVID-19. The CDR3 runs from the conserved cysteine through the conserved F or W.

v_gene	j_gene	len	CDR3aa
TRBV11-2	TRBJ1-6	15	CASSLVGGTDSPLHF
TRBV11-2	TRBJ2-7	13	CASSWGQAYEQYF
TRBV6-5	TRBJ1-5	13	CASRRDSDQPQHF
TRBV7-8	TRBJ1-3	18	CASSPSFLGQETGNTIYF
TRBV27	TRBJ2-7	14	CASSSLTDRYEQYF
TRBV9	TRBJ2-5	15	CASSVDRGGGETQYF
TRBV28	TRBJ1-1	14	CASSPGHLNTEAFF
TRBV9	TRBJ2-7	14	CASSERGLGYEQYF
TRBV25-1	TRBJ2-3	13	CASSAQGTDTQYF
TRBV5-1	TRBJ2-7	13	CASSWTSAYEQYF
TRBV11-3	TRBJ2-1	19	CASSSGTSGYEGSYNEQFF
TRBV7-2	TRBJ2-1	14	CASRPAGGSNEQFF
TRBV24-1	TRBJ2-3	14	CATSDRHATDTQYF
TRBV7-3	TRBJ2-5	15	CASSVGLAGTETQYF
TRBV5-1	TRBJ1-3	15	CASSLAPLEGNTIYF
TRBV7-6	TRBJ2-1	17	CASSPEAGQASYNEQFF
TRBV2	TRBJ2-5	14	CASMGARAQETQYF
TRBV5-1	TRBJ1-1	14	CASSLPGIRAEAFF
TRBV28	TRBJ2-7	15	CASSWASGRAHEQYF
TRBV2	TRBJ1-6	14	CASSREIWNSPLHF
TRBV2	TRBJ2-7	14	CASRTGLPPYEQYF
TRBV19	TRBJ2-1	14	CASSTSSSYNEQFF
TRBV4-1	TRBJ1-6	13	CASSQEGWGPLHF
TRBV7-9	TRBJ2-7	14	CASSRGTDSYEQYF
TRBV5-1	TRBJ2-7	15	CASSFLVAGLYEQYF
TRBV4-3	TRBJ2-1	16	CASSQAGLADYNEQFF
TRBV5-1	TRBJ2-5	14	CASSLVGGGETQYF
TRBV21-1	TRBJ1-5	12	CASKPLRSPQHF
TRBV9	TRBJ2-5	15	CASSVGPSAQGAQYF
TRBV9	TRBJ1-4	14	CASSEHAGNEKLFF
TRBV11-1	TRBJ2-1	14	CASSLRGGFDEQFF
TRBV7-2	TRBJ2-3	17	CASSLAIGRGSTDTQYF
TRBV18	TRBJ1-2	12	CASSPEGLGYTF
TRBV7-9	TRBJ1-2	14	CASSLEGTVYGYTF
TRBV28	TRBJ2-4	17	CASSLMLADLAKNIQYF
TRBV5-6	TRBJ1-1	14	CASRYIQGNTEAFF
TRBV4-1	TRBJ2-7	14	CASSQGTGTYEQYF
TRBV28	TRBJ1-2	13	CASSLQGRYGYTF
TRBV11-2	TRBJ1-2	14	CASSLRTGNYGYTF